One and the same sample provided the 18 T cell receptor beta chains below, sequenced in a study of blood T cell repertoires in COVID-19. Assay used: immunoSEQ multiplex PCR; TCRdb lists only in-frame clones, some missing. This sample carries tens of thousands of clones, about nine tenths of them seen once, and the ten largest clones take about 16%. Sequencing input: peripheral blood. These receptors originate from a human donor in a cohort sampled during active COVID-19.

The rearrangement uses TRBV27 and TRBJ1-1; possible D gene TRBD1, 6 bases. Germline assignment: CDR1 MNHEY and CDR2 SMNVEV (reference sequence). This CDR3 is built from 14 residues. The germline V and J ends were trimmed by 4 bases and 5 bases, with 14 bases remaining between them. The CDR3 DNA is TGTGCCAGCAGTTGGGGGGGGCGCGGGACTGAAGCTTTCTTT. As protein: CASSWGGRGTEAFF.

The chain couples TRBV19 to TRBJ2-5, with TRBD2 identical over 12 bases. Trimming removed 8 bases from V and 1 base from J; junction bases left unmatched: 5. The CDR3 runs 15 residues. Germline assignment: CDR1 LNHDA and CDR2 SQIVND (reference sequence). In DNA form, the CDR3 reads TGTGCCAGTGGTGGACTAGCGGGACTCCAAGAGACCCAGTACTTC. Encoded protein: CASGGLAGLQETQYF. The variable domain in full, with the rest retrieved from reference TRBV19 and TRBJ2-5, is DGGITQSPKYLFRKEGQNVTLSCEQNLNHDAMYWYRQDPGQGLRLIYYSQIVNDFQKGDIAEGYSVSREKKESFPLTVTSAQKNPTAFYLCASGGLAGLQETQYFGPGTRLLVL.

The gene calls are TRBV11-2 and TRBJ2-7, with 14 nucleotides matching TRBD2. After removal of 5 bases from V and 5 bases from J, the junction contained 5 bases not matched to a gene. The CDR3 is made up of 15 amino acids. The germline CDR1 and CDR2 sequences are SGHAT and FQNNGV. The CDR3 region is CASSQGLAGAHEQYF. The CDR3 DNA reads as TGTGCCAGCAGCCAGGGACTAGCGGGAGCCCACGAGCAGTACTTC.

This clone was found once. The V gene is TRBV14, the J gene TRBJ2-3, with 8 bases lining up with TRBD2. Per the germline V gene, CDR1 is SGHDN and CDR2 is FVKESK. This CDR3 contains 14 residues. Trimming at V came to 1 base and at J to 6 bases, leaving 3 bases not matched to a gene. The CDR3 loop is CASSQAGRADTQYF. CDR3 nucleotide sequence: TGTGCCAGCAGCCAAGCCGGGAGGGCTGATACGCAGTATTTT.

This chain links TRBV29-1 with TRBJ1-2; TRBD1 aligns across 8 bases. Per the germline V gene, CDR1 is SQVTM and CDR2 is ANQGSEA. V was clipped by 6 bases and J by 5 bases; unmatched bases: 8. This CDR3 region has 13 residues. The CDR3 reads CSVQGDLDYGYTF. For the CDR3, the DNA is TGCAGCGTACAGGGGGATTTAGATTATGGCTACACCTTC.

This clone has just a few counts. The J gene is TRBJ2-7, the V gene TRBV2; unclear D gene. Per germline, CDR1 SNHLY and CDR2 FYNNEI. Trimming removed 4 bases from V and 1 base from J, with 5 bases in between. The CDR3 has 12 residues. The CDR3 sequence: CASSVGSYEQYF. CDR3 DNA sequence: TGTGCCAGCAGTGTCGGGTCCTACGAGCAGTACTTC.

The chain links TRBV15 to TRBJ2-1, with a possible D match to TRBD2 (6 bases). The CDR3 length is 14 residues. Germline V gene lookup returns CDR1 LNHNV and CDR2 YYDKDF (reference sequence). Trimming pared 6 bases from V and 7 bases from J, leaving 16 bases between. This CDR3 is CATRGGNDQNEQFF. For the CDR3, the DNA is TGTGCCACCAGAGGCGGGAATGACCAGAATGAGCAGTTCTTC.

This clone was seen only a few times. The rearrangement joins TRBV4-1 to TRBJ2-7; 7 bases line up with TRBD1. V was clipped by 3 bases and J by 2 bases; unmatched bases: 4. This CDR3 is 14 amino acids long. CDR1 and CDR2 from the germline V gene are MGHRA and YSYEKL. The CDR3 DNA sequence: TGCGCCAGCAGCCACCACAGGGGTACCTACGAGCAGTACTTC. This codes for CASSHHRGTYEQYF.

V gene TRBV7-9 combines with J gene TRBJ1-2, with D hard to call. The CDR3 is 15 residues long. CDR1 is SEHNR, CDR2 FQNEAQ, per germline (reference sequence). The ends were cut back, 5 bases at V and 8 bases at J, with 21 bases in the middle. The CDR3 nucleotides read TGTGCCAGCAGCCCCGGTGAGGGAGGTTGGAAAGGCTACACCTTC. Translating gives CASSPGEGGWKGYTF. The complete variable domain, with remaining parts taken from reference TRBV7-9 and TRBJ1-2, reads DTGVSQNPRHKITKRGQNVTFRCDPISEHNRLYWYRQTLGQGPEFLTYFQNEAQLEKSRLLSDRFSAERPKGSFSTLEIQRTEQGDSAMYLCASSPGEGGWKGYTFGSGTRLTVV.

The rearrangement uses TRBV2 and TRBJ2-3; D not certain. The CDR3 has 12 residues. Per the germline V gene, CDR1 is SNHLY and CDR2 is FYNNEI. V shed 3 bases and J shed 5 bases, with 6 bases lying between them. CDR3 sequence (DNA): TGTGCCAGCAGTGAGTGGAGAGATACGCAGTATTTT. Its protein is CASSEWRDTQYF.

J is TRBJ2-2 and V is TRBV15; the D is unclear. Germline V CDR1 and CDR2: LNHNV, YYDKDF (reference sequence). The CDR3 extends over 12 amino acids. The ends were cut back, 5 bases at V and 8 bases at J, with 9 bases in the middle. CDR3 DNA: TGTGCCACCAGCCGCTATTGGGGGGAGCTGTTTTTT. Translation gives CATSRYWGELFF.

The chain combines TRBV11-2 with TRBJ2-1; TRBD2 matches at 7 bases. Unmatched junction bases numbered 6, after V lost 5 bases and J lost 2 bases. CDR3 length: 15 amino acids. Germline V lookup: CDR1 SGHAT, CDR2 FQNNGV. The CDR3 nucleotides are TGTGCCAGCAGCAATCTAGCGGAAACCTACAATGAGCAGTTCTTC. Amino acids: CASSNLAETYNEQFF.

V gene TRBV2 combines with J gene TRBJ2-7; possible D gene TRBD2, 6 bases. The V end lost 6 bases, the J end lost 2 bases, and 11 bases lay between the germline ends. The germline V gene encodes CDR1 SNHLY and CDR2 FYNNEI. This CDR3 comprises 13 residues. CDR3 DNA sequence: TGTGCCAGCAGGGTGGGCGGGACCTACGAGCAGTACTTC. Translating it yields CASRVGGTYEQYF.

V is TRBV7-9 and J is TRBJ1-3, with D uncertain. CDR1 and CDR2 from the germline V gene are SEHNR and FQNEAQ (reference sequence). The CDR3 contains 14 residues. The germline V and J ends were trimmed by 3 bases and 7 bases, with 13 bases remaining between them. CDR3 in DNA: TGTGCCAGCAGCTTGGTAGTCGGGAGGAACACCATATATTTT. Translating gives CASSLVVGRNTIYF.

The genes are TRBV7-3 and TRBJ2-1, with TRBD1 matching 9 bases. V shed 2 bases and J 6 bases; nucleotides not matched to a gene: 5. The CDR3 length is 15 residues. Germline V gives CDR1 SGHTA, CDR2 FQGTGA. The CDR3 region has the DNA TGTGCCAGCAGCTTAGAGGGACAGGGTACCAATGAGCAGTTCTTC. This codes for CASSLEGQGTNEQFF.

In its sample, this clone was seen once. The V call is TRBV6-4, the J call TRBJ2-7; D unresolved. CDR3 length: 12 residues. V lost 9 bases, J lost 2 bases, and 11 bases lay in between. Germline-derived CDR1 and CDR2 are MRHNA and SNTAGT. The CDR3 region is CARWRVAYEQYF. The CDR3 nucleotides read TGTGCCAGGTGGAGAGTAGCCTACGAGCAGTACTTC.

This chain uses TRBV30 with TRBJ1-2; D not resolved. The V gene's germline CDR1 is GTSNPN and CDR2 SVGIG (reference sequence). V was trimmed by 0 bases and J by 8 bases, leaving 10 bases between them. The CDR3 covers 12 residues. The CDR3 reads CAWSVQWRGYTF. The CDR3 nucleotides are TGTGCCTGGAGTGTACAATGGAGGGGCTACACCTTC.

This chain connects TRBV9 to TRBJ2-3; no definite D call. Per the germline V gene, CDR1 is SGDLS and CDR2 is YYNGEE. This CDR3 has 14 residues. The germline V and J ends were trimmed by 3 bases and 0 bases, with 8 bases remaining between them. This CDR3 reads CASSASGSTDTQYF. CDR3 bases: TGTGCCAGCAGCGCCTCCGGGAGCACAGATACGCAGTATTTT.